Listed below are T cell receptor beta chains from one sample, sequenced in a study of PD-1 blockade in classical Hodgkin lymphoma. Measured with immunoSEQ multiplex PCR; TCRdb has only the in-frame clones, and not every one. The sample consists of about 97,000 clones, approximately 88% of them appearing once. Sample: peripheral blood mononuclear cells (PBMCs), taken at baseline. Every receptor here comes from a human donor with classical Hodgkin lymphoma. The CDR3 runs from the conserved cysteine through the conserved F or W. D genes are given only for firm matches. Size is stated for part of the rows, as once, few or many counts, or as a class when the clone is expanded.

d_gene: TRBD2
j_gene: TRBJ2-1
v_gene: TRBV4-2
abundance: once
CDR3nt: TGTGCCAGCAGCCAAGAGGGGCTAGCGGCCAACAATGAGCAGTTCTTC
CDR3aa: CASSQEGLAANNEQFF

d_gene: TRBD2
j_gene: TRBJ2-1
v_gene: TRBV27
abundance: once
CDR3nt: TGTGCCAGCATCTCGGCGGGAGGGCCTTACAATGAGCAGTTCTTC
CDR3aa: CASISAGGPYNEQFF

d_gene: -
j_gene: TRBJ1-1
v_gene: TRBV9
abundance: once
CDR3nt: TGTGCCAGCAGCGTAGGAATGGGGACTTTAAACACTGAAGCTTTCTTT
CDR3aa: CASSVGMGTLNTEAFF

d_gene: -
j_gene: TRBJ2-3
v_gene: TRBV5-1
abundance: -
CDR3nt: TGCGCCAGGTCCACAGATACGCAGTATTTT
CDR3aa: CARSTDTQYF

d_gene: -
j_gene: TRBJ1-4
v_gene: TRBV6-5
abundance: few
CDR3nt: TGTGCCAGCAGTTACTCTGGATCCTGGGGTGAAAAACTGTTTTTT
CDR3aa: CASSYSGSWGEKLFF

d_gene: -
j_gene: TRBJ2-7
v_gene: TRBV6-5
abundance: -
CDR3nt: TGTGCCAGCGTCTCCTACGAGCAGTACTTC
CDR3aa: CASVSYEQYF

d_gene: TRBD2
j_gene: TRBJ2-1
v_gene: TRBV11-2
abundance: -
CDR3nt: TGTGCCAGCAGCTCGACTAGCGGGAGCCTTGAGCAGTTCTTC
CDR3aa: CASSSTSGSLEQFF

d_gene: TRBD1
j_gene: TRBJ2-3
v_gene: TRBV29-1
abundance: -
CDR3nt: TGCAGCGTTGAAGGCATCCCGGGACAGGGGACAGATACGCAGTATTTT
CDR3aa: CSVEGIPGQGTDTQYF

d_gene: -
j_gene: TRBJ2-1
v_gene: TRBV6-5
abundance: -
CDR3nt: TGTGCCAGCAGTTACGAGACCCGCTCCTACAATGAGCAGTTCTTC
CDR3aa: CASSYETRSYNEQFF

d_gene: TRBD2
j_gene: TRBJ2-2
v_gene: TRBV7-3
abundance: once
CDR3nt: TGTGCCAGCAGCCCCGGGGGGGCGGCCACCGGGGAGCTGTTTTTT
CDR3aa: CASSPGGAATGELFF

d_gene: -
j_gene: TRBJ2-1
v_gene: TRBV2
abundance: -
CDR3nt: TGTGCCACCGGACCGGGACTTTCTTACAATGAGCAGTTCTTC
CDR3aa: CATGPGLSYNEQFF

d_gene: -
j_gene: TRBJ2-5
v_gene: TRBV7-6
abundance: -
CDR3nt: TGTGCCAGCAGCCCTTTGTACTTC
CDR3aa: CASSPLYF

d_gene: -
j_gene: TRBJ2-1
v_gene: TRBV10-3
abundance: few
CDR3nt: TGTGCCATCAGTGAGTCGGTGGGGACGGAGTTCTTC
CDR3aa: CAISESVGTEFF

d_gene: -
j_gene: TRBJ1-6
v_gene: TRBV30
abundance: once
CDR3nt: TGTGCCTGGAGGGGATCACATAATTCACCCCTCCACTTT
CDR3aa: CAWRGSHNSPLHF

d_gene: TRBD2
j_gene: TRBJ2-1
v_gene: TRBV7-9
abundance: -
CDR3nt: TGTGCCAGCAGCCCCACTAGCGCCGTGTACAGTGAGCAGTTCTTC
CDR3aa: CASSPTSAVYSEQFF

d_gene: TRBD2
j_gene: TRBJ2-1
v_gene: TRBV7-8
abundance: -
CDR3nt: TGTGCCAGCAGCTTTGGGGGAGGGCGAAATGAGCAGTTCTTC
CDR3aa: CASSFGGGRNEQFF

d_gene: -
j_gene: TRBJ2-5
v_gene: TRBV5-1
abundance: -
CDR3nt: TGCGCCAGCAGCTTGAGGGCGTTCGAGACCCAGTACTTC
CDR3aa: CASSLRAFETQYF

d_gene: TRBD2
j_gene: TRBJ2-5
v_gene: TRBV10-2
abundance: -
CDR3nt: TGCGCCAGTGGGACTAGCGGGAGGGGGCAGGAGACCCAGTACTTC
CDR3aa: CASGTSGRGQETQYF

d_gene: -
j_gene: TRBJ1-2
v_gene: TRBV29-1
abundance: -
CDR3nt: TGCAGCGCTCAGGGTGGTGATGGCTACACCTTC
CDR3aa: CSAQGGDGYTF

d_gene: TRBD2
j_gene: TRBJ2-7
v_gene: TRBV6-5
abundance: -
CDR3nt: TGTGCCAGCAGTCCAAAAGCGGGAGCCCCGCGGTTC
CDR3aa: CASSPKAGAPRF

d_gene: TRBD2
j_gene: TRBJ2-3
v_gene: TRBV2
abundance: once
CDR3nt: TGTGCCAGGGGGACTAGCGGGAGGGGTATGGGCACAGATACGCAGTATTTT
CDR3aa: CARGTSGRGMGTDTQYF

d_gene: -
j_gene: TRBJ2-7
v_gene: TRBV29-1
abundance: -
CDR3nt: TGCAGCGTTGTAGAAACGGGGGCGTACGAGCAGTACTTC
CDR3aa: CSVVETGAYEQYF

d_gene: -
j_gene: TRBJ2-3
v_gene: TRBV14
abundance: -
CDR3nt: TGTGCCAGCAGCCAAGATTTTCGGCAGACACGCACAGATACGCAGTATTTT
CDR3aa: CASSQDFRQTRTDTQYF

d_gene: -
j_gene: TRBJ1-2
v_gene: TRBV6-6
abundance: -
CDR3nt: TGTGCCAGCAGTTACGAGGGGAACCGGGGCTGCACCTTC
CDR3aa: CASSYEGNRGCTF

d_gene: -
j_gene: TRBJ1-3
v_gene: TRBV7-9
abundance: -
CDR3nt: TGTGCCAGCAGCTTAGGGGCTGGAAACACCATATATTTT
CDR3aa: CASSLGAGNTIYF

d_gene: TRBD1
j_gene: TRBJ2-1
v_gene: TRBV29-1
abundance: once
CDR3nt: TGCAGTGTTCAAAGGACAGGGGGCGGTTTCAATGAGCAGTTCTTC
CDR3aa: CSVQRTGGGFNEQFF

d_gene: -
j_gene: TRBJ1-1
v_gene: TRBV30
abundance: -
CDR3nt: TGTGCCTGGACCGGTGGGACCACTGAAGCTTTCTTT
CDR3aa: CAWTGGTTEAFF

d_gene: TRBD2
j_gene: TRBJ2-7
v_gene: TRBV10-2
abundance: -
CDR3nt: TGCGCCAGTCGACAGGCCGGACTAGCTGTTATGGGCTACGAGCAGTACTTC
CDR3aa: CASRQAGLAVMGYEQYF

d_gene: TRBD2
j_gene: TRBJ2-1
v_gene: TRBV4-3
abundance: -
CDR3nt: TGCGCCAGCAGCCAAGTGGCTAGCGGGAGTCCGGGTGAGCAGTTCTTC
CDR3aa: CASSQVASGSPGEQFF

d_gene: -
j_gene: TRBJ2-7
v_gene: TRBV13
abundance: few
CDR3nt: TGTGCCAGCACCGAGCGGGTTAGCTCCTACGAGCAGTACTTC
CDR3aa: CASTERVSSYEQYF

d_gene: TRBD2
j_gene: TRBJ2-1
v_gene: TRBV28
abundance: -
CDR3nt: TGTGCCAGCAGTTTCCTCGGACTAGCCCCTGAGCAGTTCTTC
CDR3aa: CASSFLGLAPEQFF

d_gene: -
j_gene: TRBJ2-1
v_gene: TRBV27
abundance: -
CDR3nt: TGTGCCAGCAGGCCCTATGGAGAGAACTACAATGAGCAGTTCTTC
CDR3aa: CASRPYGENYNEQFF

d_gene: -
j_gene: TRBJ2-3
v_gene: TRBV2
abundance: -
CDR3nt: TGTGCCAGCAGTACCGGGACCAGCACAGATACGCAGTATTTT
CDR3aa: CASSTGTSTDTQYF

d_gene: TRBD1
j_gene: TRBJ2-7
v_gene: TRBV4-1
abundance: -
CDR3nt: TGCGCCAGCAGCCAAGATCAGGGGGTTCGACGCGAGCAGTACTTC
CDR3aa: CASSQDQGVRREQYF

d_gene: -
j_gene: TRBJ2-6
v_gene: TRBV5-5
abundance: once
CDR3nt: TGTGCCAGCAGCCGAGACTCTGGGGCCAACGTCCTGACTTTC
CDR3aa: CASSRDSGANVLTF

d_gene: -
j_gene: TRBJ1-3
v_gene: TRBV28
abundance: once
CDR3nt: TGTGCCAGCAGTTTATTGGGGAGCTCTGGAAACACCATATATTTT
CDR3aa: CASSLLGSSGNTIYF

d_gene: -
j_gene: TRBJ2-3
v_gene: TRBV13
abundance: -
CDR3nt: TGTGCCAGCAGCTTTACCACCCGGGACTCGCGGCGGTATTTT
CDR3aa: CASSFTTRDSRRYF

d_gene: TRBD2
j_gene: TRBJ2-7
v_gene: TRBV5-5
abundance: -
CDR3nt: TGTGCCAGCAGTCGACTAGCGGACTACGAGCAGTACTTC
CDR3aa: CASSRLADYEQYF

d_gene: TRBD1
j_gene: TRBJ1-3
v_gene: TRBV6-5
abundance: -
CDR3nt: TGTGCCAGCAGCCTTCGGGACAGCTCTGGAAACACCATATATTTT
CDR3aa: CASSLRDSSGNTIYF

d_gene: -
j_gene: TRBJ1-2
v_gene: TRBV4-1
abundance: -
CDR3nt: TGCGCCAGCAGCCCCCCCCACGCCCACTATGGCTACACCTTC
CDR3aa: CASSPPHAHYGYTF

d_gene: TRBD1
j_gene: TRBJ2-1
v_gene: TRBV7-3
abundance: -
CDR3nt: TGTGCCAGCAGCTTATTACAGGGGGACCACAATGAGCAGTTCTTC
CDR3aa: CASSLLQGDHNEQFF

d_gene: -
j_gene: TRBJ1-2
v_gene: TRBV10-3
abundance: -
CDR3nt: TGTGCCATCAGTGATTCACCAGCTGGGGGCTACACCTTC
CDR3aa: CAISDSPAGGYTF

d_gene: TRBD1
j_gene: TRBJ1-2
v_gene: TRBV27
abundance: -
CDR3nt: TGTGCCAGCAGTCAGGGGGGACAGGACCTCTTCTATGGCTACACCTTC
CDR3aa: CASSQGGQDLFYGYTF

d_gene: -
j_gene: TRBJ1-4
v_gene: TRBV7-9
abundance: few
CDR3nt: TGTGCCAGCAGCAACAGCAACACCGCAACTAATGAAAAACTGTTTTTT
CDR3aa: CASSNSNTATNEKLFF

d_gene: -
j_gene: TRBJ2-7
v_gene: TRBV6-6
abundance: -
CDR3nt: TGTGCCAGCAGTTACGGGAGTGTGTACGAGCAGTACTTC
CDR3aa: CASSYGSVYEQYF

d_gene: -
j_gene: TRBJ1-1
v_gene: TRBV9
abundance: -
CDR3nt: TGTGCCAGCAGCGTAGACCCCCGGCTGGACACTGAAGCTTTCTTT
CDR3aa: CASSVDPRLDTEAFF

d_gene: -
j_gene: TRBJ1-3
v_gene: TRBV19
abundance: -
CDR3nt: TGTGCCAGTAGTGGGAGCTCTGGAAACACCATATATTTT
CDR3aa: CASSGSSGNTIYF

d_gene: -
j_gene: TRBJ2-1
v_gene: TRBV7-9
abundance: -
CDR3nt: TGTGCCAGCAGCCCCGGTTCGAAACCCAATGAGCAGTTCTTC
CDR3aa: CASSPGSKPNEQFF

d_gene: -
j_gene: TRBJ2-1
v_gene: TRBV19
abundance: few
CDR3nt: TGTGCCAGTAGGGTTCAAGGGGCAGGGGCCTACAATGAGCAGTTCTTC
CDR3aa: CASRVQGAGAYNEQFF

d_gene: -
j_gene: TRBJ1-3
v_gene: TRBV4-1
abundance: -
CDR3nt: TGCGCCAGCAGCCAGATAGGACGGAACTCTGGAAACACCATATATTTT
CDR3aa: CASSQIGRNSGNTIYF